This TCR beta chain was sequenced in a study of cytomegalovirus exposure and HLA in healthy donors. Worth noting for this clone: Its antigen remains unknown.

The V and J ends lost 3 bases and 5 bases respectively, with 11 bases between them. Germline V gives CDR1 SNHLY, CDR2 FYNNEI. The CDR3 sequence is 14 residues long. It was with 60 Vbeta and 13 Jbeta primers that the PCR ran. Here immunoSEQ multiplex PCR was the method, and the copy in TCRdb shows in-frame clones only, minus some. The sample contains about 31,000 clones, roughly two fifths of which appear only once. Overall study findings and caveats: Indistinguishable V segments such as TRBV6-2 and TRBV6-3 were excluded.

This chain links TRBV2 with TRBJ1-5; no clear D. Input material: PBMCs. The sequence derives from a woman aged 50 to 60 in good health and CMV-seronegative. CDR3 nucleotide sequence: TGTGCCAGCAGTGATCTGGGCAGCCATCAGCCCCAGCATTTT. Amino acid sequence: CASSDLGSHQPQHF.